The rows below give T cell receptor beta chains drawn from one sample of a study of T cell responses to AZD1222 COVID-19 vaccine. Only in-frame clones appear in the TCRdb table, and some are missing; sequencing was by immunoSEQ multiplex PCR. The sample consists of 130,000 or so clones, 90% of them appearing once. Specimen: peripheral blood, collected on day 0 of AZD1222 vaccination. These receptors all come from an adult in good health. Both conserved end residues are part of each CDR3. The D gene is left open where the match is weak. Some rows mark clone size as missing; the rest say once, few, many or name a class of expanded clone.

>15|NA|TRBJ2-1|NA|TRBV11-3
CASSPGVSSYNEQFF
TGTGCCAGCAGCCCGGGGGTAAGCTCCTACAATGAGCAGTTCTTC
>14|NA|TRBJ2-1|NA|TRBV24-1
CATSGGGSYNEQFF
TGTGCCACCAGTGGCGGGGGCTCGTACAATGAGCAGTTCTTC
>13|NA|TRBJ1-5|TRBD1|TRBV28
CASSPDRPQPQHF
TGTGCCAGCAGTCCGGACAGGCCTCAGCCCCAGCATTTT
>13|NA|TRBJ1-2|TRBD1|TRBV27
CASRRDRVEGYTF
TGTGCCAGCAGGCGAGACAGGGTGGAAGGCTACACCTTC
>18|once|TRBJ2-7|NA|TRBV9
CASSVESGTAHLGDEQYF
TGTGCCAGCAGCGTAGAGTCAGGGACGGCTCATCTTGGGGACGAGCAGTACTTC
>14|NA|TRBJ1-6|NA|TRBV7-2
CASRWDLYNSPLHF
TGTGCCAGCAGGTGGGATCTCTATAATTCACCCCTCCACTTT
>13|NA|TRBJ1-2|TRBD1|TRBV3-1/TRBV3-2
CASSPPEGARYTF
TGTGCCAGCAGCCCTCCTGAGGGGGCTCGCTACACCTTC
>15|once|TRBJ2-2|TRBD2|TRBV5-1
CASSLGTSGDGELFF
TGCGCCAGCAGCTTAGGGACTAGCGGTGACGGGGAGCTGTTTTTT
>13|NA|TRBJ2-1|NA|TRBV2
CASSPGPGGEQFF
TGTGCCAGCAGCCCGGGACCAGGCGGAGAGCAGTTCTTC
>14|few|TRBJ1-2|NA|TRBV4-1
CASSQGVGGVGYTF
TGCGCCAGCAGCCAGGGAGTCGGGGGCGTGGGCTACACCTTC
>16|NA|TRBJ2-3|TRBD2|TRBV10-3
CAISGGSGRRTDTQYF
TGTGCCATCAGTGGGGGGAGCGGGAGGCGAACAGATACGCAGTATTTT
>16|NA|TRBJ2-4|NA|TRBV28
CASSLYGALAKNIQYF
TGTGCCAGCAGTTTATATGGTGCTTTAGCCAAAAACATTCAGTACTTC
>15|once|TRBJ1-4|NA|TRBV9
CASSVGAGSDEKLFF
TGTGCCAGCAGCGTAGGGGCAGGGTCGGATGAAAAACTGTTTTTT
>13|NA|TRBJ2-2|NA|TRBV11-2
CASSLDRAGELFF
TGTGCCAGCAGCTTAGACAGGGCGGGGGAGCTGTTTTTT
>20|NA|TRBJ2-3|TRBD2|TRBV4-1
CASSQDPRRRTSVSTDTQYF
TGCGCCAGCAGCCAAGATCCTAGAAGAAGGACTAGCGTAAGCACAGATACGCAGTATTTT
>13|NA|TRBJ1-5|NA|TRBV21-1
CASSRHRDQPQHF
TGTGCCAGCAGCAGGCACAGGGATCAGCCCCAGCATTTT
>13|NA|TRBJ1-5|NA|TRBV19
CASRQSSFQPQHF
TGTGCCAGTAGACAGTCCAGCTTTCAGCCCCAGCATTTT
>15|NA|TRBJ2-7|NA|TRBV19
CAGSPAPVGSYEQYF
TGTGCCGGTAGCCCCGCCCCGGTGGGCTCTTACGAGCAGTACTTC
>15|few|TRBJ1-3|NA|TRBV28
CASTIGTGAGNTIYF
TGTGCCAGCACCATAGGAACGGGAGCTGGAAACACCATATATTTT
>12|NA|TRBJ2-1|TRBD1|TRBV27
CASSLNGGQVFF
TGTGCCAGCAGTTTAAATGGGGGACAGGTATTCTTC
>12|NA|TRBJ1-2|TRBD1|TRBV24-1
CAAGDRAYGYTF
TGTGCCGCCGGTGACAGGGCCTATGGCTACACCTTC
>16|NA|TRBJ2-2|TRBD2|TRBV19
CASSTRTSGSPGELFF
TGTGCCAGTAGTACCCGAACTAGCGGGAGCCCCGGGGAGCTGTTTTTT
>15|NA|TRBJ2-7|TRBD1|TRBV27
CASSPRDRLTYEQYF
TGTGCCAGCAGTCCGAGGGACAGACTCACCTACGAGCAGTACTTC
>11|NA|TRBJ1-6|NA|TRBV28
CASSTVPPLHF
TGTGCCAGCAGCACCGTTCCACCCCTCCACTTT
>12|NA|TRBJ2-5|NA|TRBV10-3
CAISDPQETQYF
TGTGCCATCAGTGACCCGCAAGAGACCCAGTACTTC
>15|few|TRBJ1-5|TRBD1|TRBV19
CASSAQGMGSQPQHF
TGTGCCAGTAGTGCACAGGGGATGGGCAGTCAGCCCCAGCATTTT
>15|NA|TRBJ1-1|NA|TRBV5-1
CASSLAGGSNTEAFF
TGCGCCAGCAGCTTGGCTGGGGGTTCGAACACTGAAGCTTTCTTT
>15|NA|TRBJ1-2|TRBD1|TRBV19
CASTQNPGGNYGYTF
TGTGCCAGTACCCAGAACCCAGGGGGTAACTATGGCTACACCTTC
>15|NA|TRBJ2-7|NA|TRBV3-1/TRBV3-2
CASSLAAGATYEQYF
TGTGCCAGCAGCCTAGCGGCCGGGGCTACCTACGAGCAGTACTTC
>16|NA|TRBJ2-5|TRBD2|TRBV6-6
CASSANVLAGGETQYF
TGTGCCAGCAGTGCGAACGTCCTAGCGGGAGGAGAGACCCAGTACTTC
>14|NA|TRBJ2-5|NA|TRBV4-3
CASSQVVRAETQYF
TGCGCCAGCAGCCAAGTGGTCAGGGCAGAGACCCAGTACTTC
>14|NA|TRBJ1-2|NA|TRBV24-1
CATSDPPANYGYTF
TGTGCCACCAGTGACCCCCCGGCTAACTATGGCTACACCTTC
>14|once|TRBJ2-3|TRBD2|TRBV4-1
CASSLAGGTDTQYF
TGCGCCAGCAGCCTGGCGGGGGGCACAGATACGCAGTATTTT
>15|NA|TRBJ2-7|NA|TRBV3-1/TRBV3-2
CASSPSPVKPYEQYF
TGTGCCAGCAGCCCATCTCCGGTAAAACCCTACGAGCAGTACTTC
>15|NA|TRBJ1-1|NA|TRBV29-1
CSVAPAGQKNTEAFF
TGCAGCGTTGCTCCGGCCGGACAGAAGAACACTGAAGCTTTCTTT
>14|NA|TRBJ1-4|NA|TRBV19
CASSIGPTNEKLFF
TGTGCCAGTAGTATCGGACCAACTAATGAAAAACTGTTTTTT
>13|NA|TRBJ1-5|TRBD1|TRBV29-1
CSVGIGGTQPQHF
TGCAGCGTTGGGATAGGGGGCACTCAGCCCCAGCATTTT
>13|NA|TRBJ1-5|NA|TRBV18
CASSPESNQPQHF
TGTGCCAGCTCACCGGAGAGCAATCAGCCCCAGCATTTT
>18|many|TRBJ2-7|TRBD1|TRBV5-1
CASSLPPLDRGFSYEQYF
TGCGCCAGCAGCTTACCCCCTCTGGACAGGGGGTTCTCCTACGAGCAGTACTTC
>12|NA|TRBJ1-1|TRBD1|TRBV5-5
CASSGQGVKAFF
TGTGCCAGCAGCGGACAGGGGGTGAAAGCTTTCTTT